The 13 T cell receptor beta chains given below trace back to one sample, sequenced in a study of cytomegalovirus exposure and HLA in healthy donors. Primers: 60 Vbeta forward and 13 Jbeta reverse. Sequenced by immunoSEQ multiplex PCR; TCRdb stores in-frame clones only, minus some. The sample includes 140,000 to 150,000 clones, roughly 9.7% seen only once; the top ten take 1.8%. The sample taken for sequencing was PBMCs. These receptor sequences come from a man over 45 in good health and CMV-seronegative.

The chain combines TRBV5-3 with TRBJ2-3, with 11 bases that match TRBD2. TRBV5-3 is assigned to the ORF class and has an uncertain function. V lost 7 bases, J lost 2 bases, and 6 bases stayed unmatched. This CDR3 is 15 amino acids long. This chain's CDR3 is CARALAGATTDTQYF. Here the CDR3 DNA reads TGTGCCAGAGCACTAGCGGGAGCGACCACAGATACGCAGTATTTT.

This chain uses TRBV25-1 with TRBJ1-1; D is possibly TRBD1 (6 bases). The ends were cut back, 3 bases at V and 5 bases at J, with 13 bases in the middle. Germline V gene lookup returns CDR1 MGHDK and CDR2 SYGVNS. This CDR3 comprises 14 residues. The CDR3 spells CASSDFGGRTEAFF. CDR3 nucleotide sequence: TGTGCCAGCAGTGATTTCGGGGGGCGGACTGAAGCTTTCTTT.

Only a few counts were recorded for this clone. Distinct nucleotide sequences in the sample also encode this CDR3. V gene TRBV30 combines with J gene TRBJ1-2, with D tentatively TRBD1 (5 bases). Germline-derived CDR1 and CDR2 are GTSNPN and SVGIG (reference sequence). The CDR3 covers 15 residues. With 3 bases removed from V and 5 bases from J, the gap between germline ends came to 19 bases. The CDR3 here is CAWSVPGEGGYGYTF. In DNA, the CDR3 is TGTGCCTGGAGCGTACCGGGGGAAGGCGGATATGGCTACACCTTC.

This clone was detected a few times. J is TRBJ1-2 and V is TRBV5-4, with D perhaps matching TRBD1 (5 bases). Germline loops: CDR1 SGHNT, CDR2 YYREEE (reference sequence). Trimming removed 4 bases at V and 2 bases at J, with 12 bases between. The CDR3 spans 14 residues. DNA of the CDR3: TGTGCCAGCAGCGCGGGGGGGGACAACTATGGCTACACCTTC. Protein product: CASSAGGDNYGYTF.

A few counts support this clone. The gene calls are TRBV7-3 and TRBJ2-7, with a weak D call TRBD1 (6 bases). CDR3 size: 14 residues. Looked up from germline, CDR1 is SGHTA and CDR2 is FQGTGA. The V end was cut by 5 bases, the J end by 4 bases, with 15 bases between. This CDR3 reads CASSMGAEAYEQYF. CDR3 nucleotide sequence: TGTGCCAGCAGCATGGGGGCGGAGGCTTACGAGCAGTACTTC.

This clone has more than one count but fewer than ten. V and J are TRBV29-1 and TRBJ2-7; 16 nucleotides agree with TRBD2. Trimming cost V 5 bases and J 0 bases; bases outside gene matches: 7. This CDR3 is 17 amino acids long. The germline V gene has CDR1 SQVTM and CDR2 ANQGSEA. The CDR3 spells CSVLGLAGGGTSYEQYF. The CDR3, as DNA: TGCAGCGTTTTGGGACTAGCGGGAGGGGGAACCTCCTACGAGCAGTACTTC.

In this sample, this clone turned up a few times. V gene TRBV30 combines with J gene TRBJ1-4; D possibly corresponds to TRBD1 (6 bases). V was pared by 2 bases and J by 5 bases, with 6 bases between. Per the germline V gene, CDR1 is GTSNPN and CDR2 is SVGIG (reference sequence). The CDR3 extends over 12 amino acids. In DNA, the CDR3 is TGTGCCTGGAGTCAGGGGAATGAAAAACTGTTTTTT. Encoded protein: CAWSQGNEKLFF.

This clone turned up a few times. This chain links TRBV28 with TRBJ2-3, with 10 bases fitting TRBD2. Germline assignment: CDR1 MDHEN and CDR2 SYDVKM. The CDR3 length is 16 residues. V was pared by 5 bases and J by 1 base, with 6 bases of the junction left unmatched. The CDR3 sequence: CASSTLLAGRTDTQYF. The CDR3 DNA is TGTGCCAGCAGTACTCTACTAGCGGGGCGCACAGATACGCAGTATTTT.

CDR3: CASRPGGAGTEAFF. DNA for the CDR3: TGTGCCAGCAGACCCGGGGGGGCGGGCACTGAAGCTTTCTTT. V and J are TRBV28 and TRBJ1-1, with D possibly matching TRBD1 (6 bases). Trimming removed 6 bases from V and 4 bases from J, with 15 bases in between. CDR1 and CDR2 from the germline V gene are MDHEN and SYDVKM. The length of the CDR3 is 14 residues.

The V and J genes are TRBV6-5 and TRBJ2-7, with D hard to call. Per the germline V gene, CDR1 is MNHEY and CDR2 is SVGAGI. This CDR3 has 15 residues. Trimming removed 0 bases from V and 0 bases from J, with 9 bases in between. CDR3 residues: CASSYSTSSSYEQYF. The CDR3 DNA is TGTGCCAGCAGTTACTCGACTTCGAGCTCCTACGAGCAGTACTTC.

Only a few counts were recorded for this clone. V and J are TRBV19 and TRBJ2-1, with TRBD2 matching 8 bases. Germline trimming cut 7 bases from V and 6 bases from J; bases unmatched to any gene: 8. CDR1 is LNHDA, CDR2 SQIVND, per germline (reference sequence). The CDR3 length is 14 residues. The CDR3 here is CASKERGPGNEQFF. In nucleotides, the CDR3 is TGTGCCAGTAAGGAGCGGGGGCCCGGCAATGAGCAGTTCTTC. Supplemented by reference TRBV19 and TRBJ2-1, the full variable domain reads DGGITQSPKYLFRKEGQNVTLSCEQNLNHDAMYWYRQDPGQGLRLIYYSQIVNDFQKGDIAEGYSVSREKKESFPLTVTSAQKNPTAFYLCASKERGPGNEQFFGPGTRLTVL.

This CDR3 reads CASSLPPRQGAREQYF. The CDR3 DNA sequence: TGTGCCAGCAGTCTCCCCCCCCGACAGGGGGCGCGAGAGCAGTACTTC. The chain is built from TRBV28 and TRBJ2-7; 10 positions agree with TRBD1. J gave up 7 bases and V 5 bases, and 14 bases lay outside the gene matches. There are 16 residues in the CDR3. CDR1 and CDR2 from the germline V gene are MDHEN and SYDVKM.

V gene TRBV7-8 combines with J gene TRBJ2-5; TRBD2 agrees at 7 bases. This CDR3 comprises 15 residues. Germline assignment: CDR1 SGHVS and CDR2 FQNEAQ. The ends lost 2 bases at V and 1 base at J; junction bases unmatched: 4. The CDR3 protein is CASSLRTSTQETQYF. The CDR3, as DNA: TGTGCCAGCAGCTTACGGACTAGTACCCAAGAGACCCAGTACTTC.